Sequencing of this T cell receptor beta chain was carried out in a study of T cell repertoires in aging, cancer and after chemotherapy. For the study at large: Six age groups, ranging from 30 or younger to 70 or older, included the donors. Over several months to years, re-sampled healthy donor repertoires clearly shared clones. General study points: These repertoire data do not allow conclusions about immunological memory after chemotherapy. Rebound thymic output was suggested by rising median generation probability during chemotherapy in each cancer cohort.

This clonotype was seen once. Antigen: not known. Amplification of TCR beta used genomic DNA extracted from peripheral blood. CDR3 size: 14 residues. CDR1 and CDR2 from the germline V gene are SEHNR and FQNEAQ (reference sequence). Trimming removed 2 bases at V and 1 base at J, with 9 bases between. Multiplex touch-down PCR with TRB-A/B primers amplified rearranged V-D-J TRB sequences. MiXCR, run by TCRdb on the multiplex PCR reads, gives a single entry per CDR3 protein. The sample has under 12,000 distinct CDR3 sequences; 35% to 50% are singletons. This chain connects TRBV7-9 to TRBJ2-7, with a possible D match to TRBD2 (5 bases). Specimen: blood. The clonotype originates from a human donor in good health. CDR3 DNA sequence: TGTGCCAGCAGCTTACGGGGAACGTCCTACGAGCAGTACTTC. This translates into CASSLRGTSYEQYF. The full variable domain, with the rest looked up from reference TRBV7-9 and TRBJ2-7, is DTGVSQNPRHKITKRGQNVTFRCDPISEHNRLYWYRQTLGQGPEFLTYFQNEAQLEKSRLLSDRFSAERPKGSFSTLEIQRTEQGDSAMYLCASSLRGTSYEQYFGPGTRLTVT.